The present T cell receptor (beta chain) was sequenced within a study of T cells in Graves' hyperthyroidism and ophthalmopathy. A patient was excluded if there was uncontrolled infection, other autoimmune disease, pregnancy or lactation. Regions amplified from RNA transcripts were the TCR beta CDR3 regions. An initial round of RT-PCR targeting the TCR CDR3 relied on the HTBI primer set. One entry per CDR3 protein results from TCRdb running MiXCR on the multiplex PCR reads. Among roughly 700,000 distinct CDR3 sequences listed, 14% were seen once. The CDR3 has 17 amino acids. With V trimmed by 5 bases and J by 5 bases, 14 bases remained unmatched. Germline CDR1 SGHAT, CDR2 FQNNGV. Broader study findings: Blood also contained most expanded thyroid clonotypes above 0.001.

This clonotype was detected many times. Antigen specificity is unknown. The material sequenced was blood. The chain couples TRBV11-2 to TRBJ2-2; TRBD1 matches at 7 bases. This sequence was found in a young woman with Graves' hyperthyroidism. The CDR3 region has the DNA TGTGCCAGCAGCCCTAGGGCCGGGACAGACAGAACCGGGGAGCTGTTTTTT. Amino acid sequence: CASSPRAGTDRTGELFF.